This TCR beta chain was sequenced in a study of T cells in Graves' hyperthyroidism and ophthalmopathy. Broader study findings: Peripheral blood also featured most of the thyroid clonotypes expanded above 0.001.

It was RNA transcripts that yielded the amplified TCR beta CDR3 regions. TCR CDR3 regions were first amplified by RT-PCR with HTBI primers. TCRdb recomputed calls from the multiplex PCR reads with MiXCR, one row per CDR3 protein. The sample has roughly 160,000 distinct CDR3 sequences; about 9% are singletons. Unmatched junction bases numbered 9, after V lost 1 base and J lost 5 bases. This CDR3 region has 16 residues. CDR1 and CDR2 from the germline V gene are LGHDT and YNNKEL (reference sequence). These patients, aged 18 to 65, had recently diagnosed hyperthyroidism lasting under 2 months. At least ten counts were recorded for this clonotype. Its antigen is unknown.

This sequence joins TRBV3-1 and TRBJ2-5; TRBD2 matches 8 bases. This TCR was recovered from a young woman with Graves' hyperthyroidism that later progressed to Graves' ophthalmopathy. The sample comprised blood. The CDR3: CASSQVGAGGGETQYF. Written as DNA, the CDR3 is TGTGCCAGCAGCCAAGTCGGGGCGGGAGGCGGGGAGACCCAGTACTTC.